This TCR beta chain originates from a study of PD-L1 blockade in urothelial cancer. Study summary: Samples of blood were analyzed 3 weeks (second dose) and 6 weeks after treatment start. T cells numbered a median of 141,255 in the blood samples.

The time point was: pretreatment peripheral blood. The CDR3 extends over 17 amino acids. Germline V gene sequence: CDR1 SGHRS, CDR2 YFSETQ. The V gene end was trimmed by 4 bases and the J gene end by 0 bases; junction bases not matched to a gene: 10. Profiling relied on immunoSEQ multiplex PCR, and the TCRdb table lists in-frame clones only, not all of them. The sample has some 43,000 clones, approximately 80% seen once. This clone has only a few counts. This receptor was taken from a man in his 60s with urothelial cancer. Source: PBMCs, taken around atezolizumab (anti-PD-L1) treatment. This rearrangement joins TRBV5-1 to TRBJ1-1; 9 positions match TRBD1. The CDR3 spells CASSTGQGKFMNTEAFF. DNA for the CDR3: TGCGCCAGCAGCACCGGACAGGGGAAGTTTATGAACACTGAAGCTTTCTTT.